This record concerns one T cell receptor (beta chain) sequence. With 60 Vbeta and 13 Jbeta primers, the PCR was carried out. Assay: immunoSEQ multiplex PCR; the TCRdb copy retains only in-frame clones and omits some. The data show approximately 300,000 clones, about 80% seen once. These data are taken from a study of cytomegalovirus exposure and HLA in healthy donors. Turning to the study itself: Among fewer than 500 genotyped donors, more than 65% fell in the Caucasian-associated ancestry cluster.

Donors consisted of healthy bone marrow donors. The clonotype was recovered from a girl between 2 and 10 years old in good health and CMV-seronegative. The sequenced sample was PBMCs.

Here the CDR3 DNA reads TGTGCCAGTAGTATAGAGTACAGCCATTCTCCCTACGAGCAGTACTTC. Protein: CASSIEYSHSPYEQYF. The J gene is TRBJ2-7, the V gene TRBV19; no clear D gene. The length of the CDR3 is 16 residues. The V and J ends lost 0 bases and 2 bases respectively, with 14 bases between them. CDR1 is LNHDA, CDR2 SQIVND, per germline (reference sequence).